The 2 T cell receptor beta chains presented below share a single source sample, sequenced in a study of blood T cell repertoires in COVID-19 (dated by TCRdb to 2020 to 2021). The library relied on the immunoSEQ multiplex PCR assay. TCRdb took over this immuneACCESS table, retaining in-frame rearrangements with V and J assigned. Such tables are incomplete; in checked studies, under half of the missing clones stem from an unresolved V gene, and the remainder is unexplained. This sample holds about 210,000 clones; about 92% were observed only once. Around 1.2% of the sample belongs to the ten largest clones. Source material: peripheral blood. All receptors derive from a man aged 25-45 years with acute or convalescent COVID-19.

The chain carries TRBV29-1 and TRBJ1-3, with TRBD1 as a possible D gene (5 bases). Germline V lookup: CDR1 SQVTM, CDR2 ANQGSEA. Trimming left V 4 bases short and J 0 bases short, with 10 bases between. The CDR3 has 14 amino acids. This CDR3 reads CSVASQGSGNTIYF. CDR3 sequence (DNA): TGCAGCGTTGCCAGCCAGGGCTCTGGAAACACCATATATTTT.

This chain joins TRBV20-1 and TRBJ2-1; D perhaps matches TRBD2 (6 bases). Trimming cost V 3 bases and J 4 bases, with 10 bases left between them. From germline, CDR1 is DFQATT and CDR2 SNEGSKA (reference sequence). This CDR3 contains 13 residues. CDR3 residues: CSASNSGYNEQFF. In nucleotides, the CDR3 is TGCAGTGCTAGTAATAGCGGTTACAATGAGCAGTTCTTC.